The entry that follows covers one T cell receptor beta chain sequence. Measured with immunoSEQ multiplex PCR; TCRdb has only the in-frame clones, and not every one. The table lists about 120,000 clones, roughly 85% of them singletons. This specimen comes from a study of blood T cell repertoires in COVID-19. Across the study: There were acute and convalescent COVID-19 samples, and they came from the United States, Italy and Spain. The analysed material was cDNA or gDNA that came from T cells, B-cell-depleted T cells, or PBMCs.

The CDR3 has 18 residues. V was pared by 1 base and J by 2 bases, with 10 bases of the junction left unmatched. Per the germline V gene, CDR1 is MNHNS and CDR2 is SASEGT. Sequencing used peripheral blood. The chain combines TRBV6-1 with TRBJ2-7; TRBD2 matches at 11 bases. This clonotype was sampled from a human donor in a cohort sampled during active COVID-19. This CDR3 is CASSEEIAGGPKTYEQYF. CDR3 DNA sequence: TGTGCCAGCAGTGAAGAAATAGCGGGGGGGCCTAAGACCTACGAGCAGTACTTC.